This T cell receptor beta chain was sequenced during a study of vaccination effects on CD4 cells after COVID-19. The assay was immunoSEQ multiplex PCR, and TCRdb's table has in-frame clones only and misses some. The repertoire consists of 50,000 to 70,000 clones, with around 79% occurring once and the leading ten covering approximately 2.3%. Worth noting for this clone: As yet, its antigen is unknown.

The CDR3 totals 17 residues. Germline loops: CDR1 KGHSH, CDR2 LQKENI. V lost 3 bases, J lost 7 bases, and 17 bases stayed unmatched. At the end of about 9 days of culture, CD4+ T cells were isolated. Each participant was administered two doses of either the BNT162b2 or the mRNA-1273 vaccine. The source was CD4+ T cells from PBMCs cultured without peptide, collected after COVID-19 vaccination. This chain uses TRBV18 with TRBJ1-2; TRBD1 matches at 7 bases. The TCR was taken from a human donor who received a COVID-19 vaccine. The CDR3 DNA reads TGTGCCAGCTCACCGACCCCGGCGACAGGGCGGTCAGGTGGCTACACCTTC. Its translation: CASSPTPATGRSGGYTF. The full variable domain, its missing parts supplied by reference TRBV18 and TRBJ1-2, is NAGVMQNPRHLVRRRGQEARLRCSPMKGHSHVYWYRQLPEEGLKFMVYLQKENIIDESGMPKERFSAEFPKEGPSILRIQQVVRGDSAAYFCASSPTPATGRSGGYTFGSGTRLTVV.